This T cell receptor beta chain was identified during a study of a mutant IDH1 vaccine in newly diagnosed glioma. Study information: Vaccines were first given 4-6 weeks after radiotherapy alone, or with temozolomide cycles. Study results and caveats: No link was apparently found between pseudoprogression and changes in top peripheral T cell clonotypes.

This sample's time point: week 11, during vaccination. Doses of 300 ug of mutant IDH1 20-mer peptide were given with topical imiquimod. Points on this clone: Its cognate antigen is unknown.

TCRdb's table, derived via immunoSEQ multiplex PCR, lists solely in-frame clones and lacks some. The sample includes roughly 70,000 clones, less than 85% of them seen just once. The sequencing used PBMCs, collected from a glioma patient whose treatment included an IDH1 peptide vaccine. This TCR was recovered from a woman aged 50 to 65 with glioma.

In DNA, the CDR3 is TGTGCCAGCGGGATACAGGGGGGCGTAAGGAACACTGAAGCTTTCTTT. Protein product: CASGIQGGVRNTEAFF. This chain links TRBV28 with TRBJ1-1; 8 nucleotides match TRBD1. J was trimmed by 1 base and V by 8 bases; bases with no gene match: 12. The CDR3 length is 16 residues. Germline V gene data show CDR1 as MDHEN and CDR2 as SYDVKM.